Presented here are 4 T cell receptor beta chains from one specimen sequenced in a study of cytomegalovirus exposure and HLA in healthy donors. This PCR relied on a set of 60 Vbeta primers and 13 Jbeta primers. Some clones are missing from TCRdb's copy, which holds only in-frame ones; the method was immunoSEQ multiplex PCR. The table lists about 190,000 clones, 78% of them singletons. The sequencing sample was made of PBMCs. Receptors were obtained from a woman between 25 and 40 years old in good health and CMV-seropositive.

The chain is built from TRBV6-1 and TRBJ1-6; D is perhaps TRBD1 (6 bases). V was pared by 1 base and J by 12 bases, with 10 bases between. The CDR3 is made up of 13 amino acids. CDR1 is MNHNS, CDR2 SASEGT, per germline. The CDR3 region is CASSEGPQGPLHF. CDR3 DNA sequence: TGTGCCAGCAGTGAAGGGCCACAGGGACCCCTCCACTTT.

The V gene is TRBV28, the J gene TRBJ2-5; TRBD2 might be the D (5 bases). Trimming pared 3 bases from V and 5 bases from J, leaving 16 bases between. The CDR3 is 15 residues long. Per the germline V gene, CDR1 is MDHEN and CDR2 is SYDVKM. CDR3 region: CASSFLKRVRETQYF. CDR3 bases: TGTGCCAGCAGTTTTTTGAAGAGGGTCCGGGAGACCCAGTACTTC.

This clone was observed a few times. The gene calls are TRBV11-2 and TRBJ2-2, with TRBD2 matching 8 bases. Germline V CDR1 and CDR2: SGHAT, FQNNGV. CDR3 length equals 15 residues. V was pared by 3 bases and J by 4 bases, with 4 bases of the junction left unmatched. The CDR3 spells CASSFGLATTGELFF. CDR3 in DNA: TGTGCCAGCAGCTTCGGACTAGCTACCACCGGGGAGCTGTTTTTT.

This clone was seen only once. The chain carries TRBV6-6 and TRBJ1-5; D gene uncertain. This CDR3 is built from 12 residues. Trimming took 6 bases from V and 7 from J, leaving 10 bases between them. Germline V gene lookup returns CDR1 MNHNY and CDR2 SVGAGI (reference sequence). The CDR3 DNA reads TGTGCCAGCAGCCGACTCGAACAGCCCCAGCATTTT. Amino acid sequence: CASSRLEQPQHF.